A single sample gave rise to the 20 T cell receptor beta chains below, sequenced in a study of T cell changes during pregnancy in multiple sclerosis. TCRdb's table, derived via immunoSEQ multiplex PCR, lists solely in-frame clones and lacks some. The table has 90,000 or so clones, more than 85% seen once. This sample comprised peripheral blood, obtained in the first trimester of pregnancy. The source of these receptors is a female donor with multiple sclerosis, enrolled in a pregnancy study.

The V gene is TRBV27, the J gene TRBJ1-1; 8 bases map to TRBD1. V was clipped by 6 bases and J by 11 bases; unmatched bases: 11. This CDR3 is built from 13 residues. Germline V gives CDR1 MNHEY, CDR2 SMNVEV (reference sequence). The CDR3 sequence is CASRGQGASSAFF. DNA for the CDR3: TGTGCCAGCAGAGGACAGGGAGCCTCGAGCGCTTTCTTT.

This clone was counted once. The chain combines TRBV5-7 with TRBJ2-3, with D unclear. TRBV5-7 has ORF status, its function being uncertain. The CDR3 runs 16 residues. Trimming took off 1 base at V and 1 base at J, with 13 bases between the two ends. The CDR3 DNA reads TGTGCCAGCAGCTTGAAATCTGCGCCGTGCACAGATACGCAGTATTTT. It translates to CASSLKSAPCTDTQYF.

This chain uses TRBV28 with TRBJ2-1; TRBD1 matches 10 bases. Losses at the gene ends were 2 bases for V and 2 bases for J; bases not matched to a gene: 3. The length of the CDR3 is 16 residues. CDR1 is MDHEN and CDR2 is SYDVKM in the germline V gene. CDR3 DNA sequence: TGTGCCAGCAGTTTACCGGGACAGGGGACCTACAATGAGCAGTTCTTC. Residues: CASSLPGQGTYNEQFF.

Here the CDR3 DNA reads TGTGCCAGCTCACCACCGGCTAGCGGGAGGTTTAGCACCGGGGAGCTGTTTTTT. Its protein product is CASSPPASGRFSTGELFF. V gene TRBV18 combines with J gene TRBJ2-2; 11 bases line up with TRBD2. There are 18 residues in the CDR3. The ends lost 0 bases at V and 4 bases at J; junction bases unmatched: 7. Germline loops: CDR1 KGHSH, CDR2 LQKENI. Drawing the rest from reference TRBV18 and TRBJ2-2, the complete variable domain is NAGVMQNPRHLVRRRGQEARLRCSPMKGHSHVYWYRQLPEEGLKFMVYLQKENIIDESGMPKERFSAEFPKEGPSILRIQQVVRGDSAAYFCASSPPASGRFSTGELFFGEGSRLTVL.

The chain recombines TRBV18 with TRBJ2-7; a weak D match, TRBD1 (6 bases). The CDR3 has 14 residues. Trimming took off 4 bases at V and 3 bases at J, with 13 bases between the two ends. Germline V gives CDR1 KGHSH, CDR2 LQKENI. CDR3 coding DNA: TGTGCCAGCTCACATGGACAGCTAAGCTACGAGCAGTACTTC. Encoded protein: CASSHGQLSYEQYF. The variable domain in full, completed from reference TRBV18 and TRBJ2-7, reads NAGVMQNPRHLVRRRGQEARLRCSPMKGHSHVYWYRQLPEEGLKFMVYLQKENIIDESGMPKERFSAEFPKEGPSILRIQQVVRGDSAAYFCASSHGQLSYEQYFGPGTRLTVT.

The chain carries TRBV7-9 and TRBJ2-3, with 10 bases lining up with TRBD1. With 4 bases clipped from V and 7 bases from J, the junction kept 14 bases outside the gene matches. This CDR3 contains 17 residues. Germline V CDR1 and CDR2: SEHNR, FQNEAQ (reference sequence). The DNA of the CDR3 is TGTGCCAGCAGCTCGTCTAGCTCGGGGACAGGGGCAAATACGCAGTATTTT. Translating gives CASSSSSSGTGANTQYF.

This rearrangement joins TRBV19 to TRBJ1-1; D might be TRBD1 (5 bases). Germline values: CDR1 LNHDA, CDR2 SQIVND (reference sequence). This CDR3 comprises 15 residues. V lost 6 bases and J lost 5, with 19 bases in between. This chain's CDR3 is CASRISQGSGTEAFF. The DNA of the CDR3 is TGTGCCAGTAGAATAAGTCAGGGAAGTGGGACTGAAGCTTTCTTT.

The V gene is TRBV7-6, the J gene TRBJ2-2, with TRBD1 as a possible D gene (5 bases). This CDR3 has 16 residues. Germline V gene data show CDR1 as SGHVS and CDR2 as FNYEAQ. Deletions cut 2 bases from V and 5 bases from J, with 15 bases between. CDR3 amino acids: CASSLFSLTATGELFF. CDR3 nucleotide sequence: TGTGCCAGCAGCTTATTCTCCTTGACAGCGACCGGGGAGCTGTTTTTT. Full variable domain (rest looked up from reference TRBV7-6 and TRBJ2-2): GAGVSQSPRYKVTKRGQDVALRCDPISGHVSLYWYRQALGQGPEFLTYFNYEAQQDKSGLPNDRFSAERPEGSISTLTIQRTEQRDSAMYRCASSLFSLTATGELFFGEGSRLTVL.

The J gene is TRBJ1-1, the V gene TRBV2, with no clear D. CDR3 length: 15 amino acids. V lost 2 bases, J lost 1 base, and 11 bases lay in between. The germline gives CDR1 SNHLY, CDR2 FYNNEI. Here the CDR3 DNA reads TGTGCCAGCAGTGAATATCACAGAGAGAACACTGAAGCTTTCTTT. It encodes CASSEYHRENTEAFF.

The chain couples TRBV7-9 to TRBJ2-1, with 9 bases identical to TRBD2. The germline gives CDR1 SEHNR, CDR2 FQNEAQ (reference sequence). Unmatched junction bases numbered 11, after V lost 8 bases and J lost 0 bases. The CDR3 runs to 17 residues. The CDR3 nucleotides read TGTGCCAGCTCAGGACGCGGGAGGGACAGCTCCTACAATGAGCAGTTCTTC. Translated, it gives CASSGRGRDSSYNEQFF.

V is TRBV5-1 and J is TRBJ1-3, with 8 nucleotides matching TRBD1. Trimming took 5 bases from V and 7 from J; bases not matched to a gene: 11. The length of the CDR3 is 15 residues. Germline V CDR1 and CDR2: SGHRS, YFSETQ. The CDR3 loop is CASRRDRTGMNTIYF. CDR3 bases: TGCGCCAGCAGACGGGACCGGACAGGGATGAACACCATATATTTT.

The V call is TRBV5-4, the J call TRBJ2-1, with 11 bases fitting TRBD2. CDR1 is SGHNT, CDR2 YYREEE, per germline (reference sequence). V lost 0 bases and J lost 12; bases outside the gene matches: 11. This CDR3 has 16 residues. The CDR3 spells CASSLAGASGRSGQFF. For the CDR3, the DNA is TGTGCCAGCAGCTTGGCCGGGGCTAGCGGGAGGAGTGGGCAGTTCTTC.

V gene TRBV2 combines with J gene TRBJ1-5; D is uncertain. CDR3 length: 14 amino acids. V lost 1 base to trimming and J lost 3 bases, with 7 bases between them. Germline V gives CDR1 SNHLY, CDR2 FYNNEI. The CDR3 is CASSEGRPNQPQHF. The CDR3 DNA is TGTGCCAGCAGTGAAGGCAGGCCCAATCAGCCCCAGCATTTT.

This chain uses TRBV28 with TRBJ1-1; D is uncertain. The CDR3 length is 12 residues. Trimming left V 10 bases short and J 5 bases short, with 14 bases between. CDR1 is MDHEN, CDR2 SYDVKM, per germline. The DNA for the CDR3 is TGTGCCACTTCGTACACAAATACTGAAGCTTTCTTT. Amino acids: CATSYTNTEAFF.

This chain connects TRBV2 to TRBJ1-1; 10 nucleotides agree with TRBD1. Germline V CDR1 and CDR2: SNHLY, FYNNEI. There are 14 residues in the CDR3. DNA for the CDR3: TGTGCTTTCCTTAGACAGGGGGCTTCCACTGAAGCTTTCTTT. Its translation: CAFLRQGASTEAFF.

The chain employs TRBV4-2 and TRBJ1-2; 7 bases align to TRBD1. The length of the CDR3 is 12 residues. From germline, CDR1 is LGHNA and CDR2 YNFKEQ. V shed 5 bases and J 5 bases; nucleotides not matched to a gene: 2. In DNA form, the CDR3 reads TGTGCCAGCAGCGACAGGGCGTATGGCTACACCTTC. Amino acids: CASSDRAYGYTF.

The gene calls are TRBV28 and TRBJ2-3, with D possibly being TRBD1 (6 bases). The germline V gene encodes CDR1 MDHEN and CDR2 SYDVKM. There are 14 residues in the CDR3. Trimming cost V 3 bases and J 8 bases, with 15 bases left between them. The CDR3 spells CASSFRSPRGTQYF. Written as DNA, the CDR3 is TGTGCCAGCAGTTTCCGGAGCCCCAGGGGTACGCAGTATTTT.

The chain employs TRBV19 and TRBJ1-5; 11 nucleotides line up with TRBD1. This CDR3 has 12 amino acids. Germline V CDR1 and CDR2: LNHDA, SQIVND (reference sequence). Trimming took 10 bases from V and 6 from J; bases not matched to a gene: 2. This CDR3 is CATGTGGQPQHF. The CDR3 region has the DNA TGTGCCACAGGGACAGGGGGTCAGCCCCAGCATTTT.

DNA of the CDR3: TGTGCCAGCAGTCCACTCCAAGGGGGTACGCAGTATTTT. Protein sequence: CASSPLQGGTQYF. The J gene is TRBJ2-3, the V gene TRBV27; possible D gene TRBD1, 6 bases. V was shortened by 5 bases and J by 8 bases, with 14 bases between the two germline ends. The CDR3 loop spans 13 amino acids. CDR1 MNHEY and CDR2 SMNVEV come from the germline V gene (reference sequence).

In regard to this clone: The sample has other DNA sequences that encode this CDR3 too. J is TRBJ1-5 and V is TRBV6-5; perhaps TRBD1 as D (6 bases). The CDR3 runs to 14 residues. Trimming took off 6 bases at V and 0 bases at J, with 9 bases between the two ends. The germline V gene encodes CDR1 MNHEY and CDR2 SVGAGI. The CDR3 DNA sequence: TGTGCCAGCAGGCCGGACAGTAGCAATCAGCCCCAGCATTTT. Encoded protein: CASRPDSSNQPQHF.